The rows below give T cell receptor beta chains drawn from one sample of a study of blood T cells in healthy people across ages. TCRdb passed the 5' RACE reads through MiXCR, listing each CDR3 protein once. This sample has 700,000 to 950,000 distinct CDR3 sequences, with roughly 47% found just once. The sample was blood. Every receptor here comes from a woman aged 60-75 years in good health. CDR3s include the opening cysteine and the closing phenylalanine or tryptophan. Fields, in order: J gene, D gene, V gene, clone size, CDR3 DNA, CDR3 protein. The D gene is left open where the match is weak. A clone size is listed for some rows: how often the clone was seen (once, few, many), or a class if it is expanded.

>TRBJ2-1|TRBD2|TRBV10-3|-
TGTGCCATCAGTCCTAAGGACAGGATGGCCGGGACTAGCGGGGATTCCTACAATGAGCAGTTCTTC
CAISPKDRMAGTSGDSYNEQFF
>TRBJ1-1|-|TRBV7-6|-
TGTGCCAGCAGCTTAGGGGCAGGGGCTACCGACATGAACACTGAAGCTTTCTTT
CASSLGAGATDMNTEAFF
>TRBJ2-3|-|TRBV7-3|-
TGTGCCAGCAGCCCGAAGGGTCATGGCACAGATACGCAGTATTTT
CASSPKGHGTDTQYF
>TRBJ1-6|-|TRBV25-1|once
TGTCCCAGCATTGTCAGTAGGGGACCCCTCCACTTT
CPSIVSRGPLHF
>TRBJ2-1|-|TRBV7-2|few
TGTGCCAGCAGCTTAGCCGCAGGGGTCAACAATGAGCAGTTCTTC
CASSLAAGVNNEQFF
>TRBJ1-5|-|TRBV30|-
TGTGCCTGGAGTCCCCCGGGCGTGAGTGGGTCGGGGCCCCAGCATTTT
CAWSPPGVSGSGPQHF
>TRBJ2-1|TRBD2|TRBV2|few
TGTGCCAGCAGTGGCCCTAGCGGGGGGGCAGAGGAGCAGTTCTTC
CASSGPSGGAEEQFF
>TRBJ2-3|TRBD2|TRBV3-1|-
TGTGCCAGCAGTAAGGTAGCGGGAGGTCGAGATACGCAGTATTTT
CASSKVAGGRDTQYF
>TRBJ2-5|-|TRBV9|once
TGTGCCAGCAGCACCGGACGGGGGGCGGAGACCCAGTACTTC
CASSTGRGAETQYF
>TRBJ2-5|-|TRBV3-1|few
TGTGCCAGCAGCCAAGAGGGTAGCGGAGAGACCCAGTACTTC
CASSQEGSGETQYF
>TRBJ2-7|TRBD1|TRBV10-3|-
TGTGCCATCAGTGAGAGGGGACAGGGCTACGAGCAGTACTTC
CAISERGQGYEQYF
>TRBJ2-5|-|TRBV11-1|-
TGTGCCAGCAGCTCTTTTTCAAAACTGCCCCAAGAGACCCAGTACTTC
CASSSFSKLPQETQYF
>TRBJ1-2|-|TRBV4-2|-
TGTGCCAGCAGCCAAGATGACAGCTATGGCTACACCTTC
CASSQDDSYGYTF